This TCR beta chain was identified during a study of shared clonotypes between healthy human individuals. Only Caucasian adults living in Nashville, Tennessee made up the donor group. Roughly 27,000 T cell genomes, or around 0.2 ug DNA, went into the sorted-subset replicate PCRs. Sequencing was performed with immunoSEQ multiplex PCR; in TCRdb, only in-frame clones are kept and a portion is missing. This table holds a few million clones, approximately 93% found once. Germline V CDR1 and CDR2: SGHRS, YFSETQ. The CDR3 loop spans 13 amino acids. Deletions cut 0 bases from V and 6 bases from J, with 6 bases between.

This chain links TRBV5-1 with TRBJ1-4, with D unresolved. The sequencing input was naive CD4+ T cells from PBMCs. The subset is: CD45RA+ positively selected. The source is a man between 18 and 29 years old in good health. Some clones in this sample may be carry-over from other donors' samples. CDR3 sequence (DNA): TGCGCCAGCAGCTTGGCCGGCGATGAAAAACTGTTTTTT. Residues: CASSLAGDEKLFF. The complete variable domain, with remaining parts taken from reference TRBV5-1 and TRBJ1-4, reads KAGVTQTPRYLIKTRGQQVTLSCSPISGHRSVSWYQQTPGQGLQFLFEYFSETQRNKGNFPGRFSGRQFSNSRSEMNVSTLELGDSALYLCASSLAGDEKLFFGSGTQLSVL.